Listed below are T cell receptor beta chains from one sample, sequenced in a study of cytotoxic CD8 clonotypes in ibrutinib-treated CLL. Clones were sequenced by immunoSEQ multiplex PCR, and TCRdb holds only the in-frame ones, with some missing. This sample has 150,000 to 200,000 clones, with more than 75% found just once. Sequencing used PBMCs, obtained after 12 months of ibrutinib treatment. All receptors come from a human donor with chronic lymphocytic leukemia. Each CDR3 is given with its conserved first and last residue. The D gene is left open where the match is weak. The size field is filled for only some rows; it gives once, few, many or a size class.

j_call	d_call	v_call	clone_size	cdr3_nt	cdr3_aa
TRBJ2-1	-	TRBV7-2	-	TGTGCCAGCAGCTTTCCGGAACTAGCCGGCAATGAGCAGTTCTTC	CASSFPELAGNEQFF
TRBJ2-1	-	TRBV4-2	-	TGTGCCAGCAGCCCCTATGGAGGGAGCTCCTACAATGAGCAGTTCTTC	CASSPYGGSSYNEQFF
TRBJ2-5	-	TRBV18	-	TGTGCCAGCTCACCTGCGGGGCAAGAGACCCAGTACTTC	CASSPAGQETQYF
TRBJ2-5	TRBD1	TRBV5-1	-	TGCGCCAGCAGCTCCGGACAGGGGGCTCTTTATGGAGAGACCCAGTACTTC	CASSSGQGALYGETQYF
TRBJ1-5	-	TRBV19	-	TGTGCCAGTAGTATAGACCAATATAGCAATCAGCCCCAGCATTTT	CASSIDQYSNQPQHF
TRBJ1-5	-	TRBV18	once	TGTGCCAGCTCGCGCAGCAATCAGCCCCAGCATTTT	CASSRSNQPQHF
TRBJ2-2	TRBD1	TRBV19	-	TGTGCCAGTAGTAGTGCCGGGACAGGGGGCACCGGGGAGCTGTTTTTT	CASSSAGTGGTGELFF
TRBJ2-3	TRBD2	TRBV5-5	-	TGTGCCAGCAGCCTTCGAGCGGGAGGCACAGATACGCAGTATTTT	CASSLRAGGTDTQYF
TRBJ2-4	-	TRBV4-1	-	TGCGCCAGCAGCCCCTCCACAGGGAATGGCCCTTGGGCCAAAAACATTCAGTACTTC	CASSPSTGNGPWAKNIQYF
TRBJ2-7	TRBD2	TRBV7-9	-	TGTGCCAGCAGCTCCCCCCGGGAGGCGTCTTACGAGCAGTACTTC	CASSSPREASYEQYF
TRBJ1-2	TRBD1	TRBV27	few	TGTGCCAGCAGTCTCCAGAACAGGGGGTACTATGGCTACACCTTC	CASSLQNRGYYGYTF
TRBJ1-2	TRBD1	TRBV28	-	TGTGCCAGCAGTGCCGCAGGGGGCGGTTATGGCTACACCTTC	CASSAAGGGYGYTF
TRBJ2-1	-	TRBV4-1	-	TGCGCCAGCAGCCAAAACTTAGCGAACTCCTACAATGAGCAGTTCTTC	CASSQNLANSYNEQFF
TRBJ1-4	-	TRBV4-3	-	TGCGCCAGCAGCCAAGATTACGGGGGGAGGAATGAAAAACTGTTTTTT	CASSQDYGGRNEKLFF
TRBJ1-1	TRBD1	TRBV4-1	few	TGCGCCCTTCCCAAGGGACAGTGGAACACTGAAGCTTTCTTT	CALPKGQWNTEAFF
TRBJ2-4	-	TRBV28	-	TGTGCCAGCAACCCCCGGAGTATAAAAAACATTCAGTACTTC	CASNPRSIKNIQYF
TRBJ2-7	TRBD1	TRBV14	-	TGTGCCAGCAGCCAAGCACAGGGGCTCCTACCCTACGAGCAGTACTTC	CASSQAQGLLPYEQYF
TRBJ2-1	TRBD2	TRBV27	-	TGTGCCAGCAGTCCTTTTGGGGAGCGGGGGGCCAATGAGCAGTTCTTC	CASSPFGERGANEQFF
TRBJ1-2	-	TRBV14	-	TGTGCCAGCAGCCAAACATCCCTTGGCTACACCTTC	CASSQTSLGYTF
TRBJ2-1	-	TRBV9	-	TGTGCCAGCAGCGTAGTGGGCAGGGGAGGATCGGGAGAGCAGTTCTTC	CASSVVGRGGSGEQFF
TRBJ2-5	TRBD1	TRBV28	-	TGTGCCAGCACCCGGACAGGGTTTTTGCAAGAGACCCAGTACTTC	CASTRTGFLQETQYF
TRBJ1-2	TRBD1	TRBV27	-	TGTGCCAGCAGCCCGGGGAGGGGGCTTTTGTATGGCTACACCTTC	CASSPGRGLLYGYTF
TRBJ2-5	TRBD1	TRBV2	-	TGTGCCAGCAGTGGACAGGGTTTGGTCCAAGAGACCCAGTACTTC	CASSGQGLVQETQYF
TRBJ2-1	TRBD2	TRBV28	-	TGTGCCAGCAGTTTGCCTAGCGGGAGAATGGATGAGCAGTTCTTC	CASSLPSGRMDEQFF
TRBJ1-4	-	TRBV25-1	few	TGTGCCAGCAGTGGTGACGTATCAACTAATGAAAAACTGTTTTTT	CASSGDVSTNEKLFF
TRBJ1-2	-	TRBV28	-	-	CASSLVGRGNTF
TRBJ2-5	-	TRBV29-1	-	TGCAGCGTTGGGGGTTGGGGAGTAGGGCAAGAGACCCAGTACTTC	CSVGGWGVGQETQYF
TRBJ1-2	-	TRBV7-2	-	TGTGCCAGCAGATCGATCAGGGAGGCGTATTACTATGGCTACACCTTC	CASRSIREAYYYGYTF
TRBJ2-1	TRBD2	TRBV7-2	-	TGTGCCAGCAGTCGCGACGGGACTAGCGGATACAATGAGCAGTTCTTC	CASSRDGTSGYNEQFF
TRBJ2-1	-	TRBV7-2	-	TGTGCCAGCAGCTTAGCCCGAACTCAGGGCAATGAGCAGTTCTTC	CASSLARTQGNEQFF
TRBJ2-3	-	TRBV28	-	TGTGCCAGCAGTTTATACAGCCCTGGCACAGATACGCAGTATTTT	CASSLYSPGTDTQYF
TRBJ2-7	-	TRBV4-3	-	TGCGCCAGCAGAGAAAGTCTAGGGGCCCGGTACGAGCAGTACTTC	CASRESLGARYEQYF
TRBJ2-5	-	TRBV14	-	TGTGCCAGCAGCCAAGCGGCGTACCAAGAGACCCAGTACTTC	CASSQAAYQETQYF
TRBJ2-7	TRBD1	TRBV9	-	TGTGCCAGCAGCGGTCAGGGACAGGGGCGTCCGTACGAGCAGTACTTC	CASSGQGQGRPYEQYF
TRBJ2-2	-	TRBV11-2	-	TGTGCCAGCAGCCCTAGGACAGAAGTAAGAACTGGGGAGCTGTTTTTT	CASSPRTEVRTGELFF
TRBJ2-3	TRBD2	TRBV5-6	-	TGTGCCAGCAGCTTGGGGACTAGCGCATTCGGCACAGATACGCAGTATTTT	CASSLGTSAFGTDTQYF
TRBJ2-7	-	TRBV28	-	TGTGCCAGCAGTTTATGGGGTAGGGCCGGGAAGTACTTC	CASSLWGRAGKYF
TRBJ1-1	TRBD1	TRBV6-5	-	TGTGCCAGCAGTTACTCTTGGGGACAGGGACACCCTGAAGCTTTCTTT	CASSYSWGQGHPEAFF
TRBJ1-2	-	TRBV9	few	TGTGCCAGCAGCGTAGCTCCGGAAGAGGGAGGCTACACCTTC	CASSVAPEEGGYTF
TRBJ2-2	-	TRBV7-9	-	TGTGCCAGCAGCTTATACGGTGAAGGGACCGGGGAGCTGTTTTTT	CASSLYGEGTGELFF
TRBJ2-7	TRBD2	TRBV6-5	-	TGTGCCAGCAGTTCGCCTAGCGGGCGATTCTACGAGCAGTACTTC	CASSSPSGRFYEQYF
TRBJ2-5	-	TRBV27	-	TGTGCCATTCAGAGGGCAGGGGCCACCCAAGAGACCCAGTACTTC	CAIQRAGATQETQYF
TRBJ2-3	TRBD1	TRBV6-6	-	TGTGCCAGCAGTTACTCTCCAGGGGGCGGCGGAGATACGCAGTATTTT	CASSYSPGGGGDTQYF
TRBJ1-1	-	TRBV11-2	-	TGTGCCAGCAGCTCCCTAAGGGGGGGGGCTTTCTTT	CASSSLRGGAFF
TRBJ2-3	TRBD2	TRBV5-6	few	TGTGCCAGCACCGTGTTCGGGGAGGGAGATACGCAGTATTTT	CASTVFGEGDTQYF
TRBJ2-3	-	TRBV7-9	-	TGTGCCAGCAGCTCCAGGGTAAGCACAGATACGCAGTATTTT	CASSSRVSTDTQYF
TRBJ2-2	-	TRBV5-1	-	TGCGCCAGCAGCTACCTATTTGGCCCGAACACCGGGGAGCTGTTTTTT	CASSYLFGPNTGELFF
TRBJ2-2	-	TRBV19	-	TGTGCCAGTACCCTAATAACCCTCAGGGTGGGCACCGGGGAGCTGTTTTTT	CASTLITLRVGTGELFF
TRBJ1-5	-	TRBV7-9	-	TGTGCCAGCAGCTTACAAGATGATCAGCCCCAGCATTTT	CASSLQDDQPQHF
TRBJ1-6	-	TRBV15	-	TGTGCCACCAGCAGAGGGGCGGAGAGTTATTCACCCCTCCACTTT	CATSRGAESYSPLHF
TRBJ2-1	TRBD2	TRBV2	-	TGTGCCAGCAGTGAAACGGGAGGACGGGGTGAGCAGTTCTTC	CASSETGGRGEQFF
TRBJ2-4	-	TRBV7-8	-	TGTGCCAGCAGCTTGACAGTCGCCAAAAACATTCAGTACTTC	CASSLTVAKNIQYF
TRBJ1-2	-	TRBV28	-	TGTGCCAGCAGTTTTATACTCTCGGGCACCAACTATGGCTACACCTTC	CASSFILSGTNYGYTF